The rows below give T cell receptor beta chains drawn from one sample of a study of shared clonotypes between healthy human individuals. Measured with immunoSEQ multiplex PCR; TCRdb has only the in-frame clones, and not every one. The table records hundreds of thousands of clones, 95% to 97% of them present only once. Sequencing was done on a sample of naive CD8+ T cells sorted from blood. These receptor sequences come from a man aged 30 to 39 in good health. Each CDR3 is given with its conserved first and last residue. Each record gives: V gene, J gene, D gene, clone size, CDR3 DNA, CDR3 protein. A D gene is named only where the DNA matches it firmly. Some rows mark clone size as missing; the rest say once, few, many or name a class of expanded clone.

TRBV27	TRBJ2-7	TRBD2	-	TGTGCCAGCAGTTTAAGCGGGAGGGCCTCCGAGCAGTACTTC	CASSLSGRASEQYF
TRBV30	TRBJ2-3	TRBD1	-	TGTGCCTGGAGTGTCGGGACAGTACTCACAGATACGCAGTATTTT	CAWSVGTVLTDTQYF
TRBV7-9	TRBJ2-1	-	-	TGTGCCAGCAGCTCCTGGGAGAGCTCCTACAATGAGCAGTTCTTC	CASSSWESSYNEQFF
TRBV27	TRBJ2-7	TRBD2	-	TGTGCCAGCAGTACCCTAATAAGTCGGGAGGGATCCTACGAGCAGTACTTC	CASSTLISREGSYEQYF
TRBV19	TRBJ1-1	-	once	TGTGCCAGTAGTATGGGCCAGGGAATGAACACTGAAGCTTTCTTT	CASSMGQGMNTEAFF
TRBV7-2	TRBJ1-1	-	-	TGTGCCAGCAGCTTAAATAAAGGGACGTCGGCTTTCTTT	CASSLNKGTSAFF
TRBV5-4	TRBJ2-1	-	-	TGTGCCAGCAGCCCCCATGATTCAGAGATCTACAATGAGCAGTTCTTC	CASSPHDSEIYNEQFF
TRBV28	TRBJ2-7	-	-	TGTGCCAGCACCCCGGGATACGAGCAGTACTTC	CASTPGYEQYF
TRBV11-2	TRBJ2-7	TRBD2	-	TGTGCCAGCAGTTCATCCCCTAGCGGGAAAGCCTACGAGCAGTACTTC	CASSSSPSGKAYEQYF
TRBV2	TRBJ1-2	TRBD1	once	TGTGCCAGCAGTCCACTTAAATTAGACAGGGAACTTGGCTACACCTTC	CASSPLKLDRELGYTF
TRBV11-3	TRBJ2-6	-	-	TGTGCCAGCAGCGCCCGACAATTCTCTTGTTATGGGGCCAACGTCCTGACTTTC	CASSARQFSCYGANVLTF
TRBV9	TRBJ1-5	TRBD1	-	TGTGCCAGCAGGGCTTGTAGGGACAGGGGTTTAGAGAGCAATCAGCCCCAGCATTTT	CASRACRDRGLESNQPQHF
TRBV4-1	TRBJ2-2	-	once	TGCGCCAGCAGTCCGAGGGAAGGTTACGGGGAGCTGTTTTTT	CASSPREGYGELFF
TRBV27	TRBJ1-1	-	once	TGTGCCAGCAGTTTAACAGTCACCACTGAAGCTTTCTTT	CASSLTVTTEAFF
TRBV4-1	TRBJ1-3	-	-	TGCGCCAGCAGCCAGGACGGGACATACTCTGGAAACACCATATATTTT	CASSQDGTYSGNTIYF
TRBV27	TRBJ2-7	-	-	TGTGCCAGCAGTTTAGCATTCACCTACGAGCAGTACTTC	CASSLAFTYEQYF
TRBV4-1	TRBJ2-7	TRBD2	few	TGCGCCAGCAGCCAGACTAGCGGGAGCACCTACGAGCAGTACTTC	CASSQTSGSTYEQYF
TRBV12-5	TRBJ1-1	-	-	TGTGCTAGTGGTTTGGGGGCGGCTGAAGCTTTCTTT	CASGLGAAEAFF
TRBV6-1	TRBJ2-7	-	once	TGTGCCAGCAGTGAAGTCCGGTTCCCCTCTTACGAGCAGTACTTC	CASSEVRFPSYEQYF
TRBV19	TRBJ2-5	TRBD2	-	TGTGCCAGTAGTATCGGACTAGCGGGAGAAGAGACCCAGTACTTC	CASSIGLAGEETQYF
TRBV28	TRBJ2-1	TRBD1	-	TGTGCCACCTGGGGGACAGGGGTTGTAAATGAGCAGTTCTTC	CATWGTGVVNEQFF
TRBV5-1	TRBJ2-6	-	-	TGCGCCAGCGGACTCTCTGGGGCCAACGTCCTGACTTTC	CASGLSGANVLTF
TRBV5-4	TRBJ2-7	-	-	TGTGCCAGCAGCTTGGGCGGGATGCTCTCCGAGCAGTACTTC	CASSLGGMLSEQYF
TRBV11-2	TRBJ2-1	TRBD2	-	TGTGCCAGCAGCTCGAAGAAAGCGGGAGGGCTCAATGAGCAGTTCTTC	CASSSKKAGGLNEQFF
TRBV6-1	TRBJ2-7	TRBD2	-	TGTGCCAGCAGTGCCGAACTAGCGAGATCCTACGAGCAGTACTTC	CASSAELARSYEQYF
TRBV6-1	TRBJ2-5	-	-	TGTGCCAGCAGGGGGGTTAAGGCGCGAGAGACCCAGTACTTC	CASRGVKARETQYF
TRBV29-1	TRBJ2-7	-	-	TGCAGCGTTGACGCGGGGAGCTCCTACGAGCAGTACTTC	CSVDAGSSYEQYF
TRBV29-1	TRBJ1-2	TRBD1	-	TGCAGCGACTGGGGACAGGGGGCGTCGGATGGCTACACCTTC	CSDWGQGASDGYTF
TRBV27	TRBJ2-7	-	-	TGTGCCAGCAGTTTAATTGGTCGCAGCGAGCAGTACTTC	CASSLIGRSEQYF
TRBV11-2	TRBJ2-7	-	-	TGTGCCAGCAGCCCGAGCCCGGGGATGAGTTACGAGCAGTACTTC	CASSPSPGMSYEQYF
TRBV19	TRBJ2-2	TRBD2	-	TGTGCCAGTAGCTACGGACTAGCTAGCACCGGGGAGCTGTTTTTT	CASSYGLASTGELFF
TRBV5-1	TRBJ2-1	TRBD1	-	TGCGCCAGCAGCCCGACCTTGGGGACAGACTTTAATGAGCAGTTCTTC	CASSPTLGTDFNEQFF
TRBV4-1	TRBJ1-3	-	-	TGCGCCAGCAGCCAAACGACAGTAACTGGAAACACCATATATTTT	CASSQTTVTGNTIYF